A single sample is the source of the 14 T cell receptor beta chains below, sequenced in a study of blood T cells in healthy people across ages. The use of a sample-barcoded 5' primer and a J-beta primer mix characterized a second PCR of roughly 6 to 12 cycles. TCRdb independently ran MiXCR on the 5' RACE reads; one entry per CDR3 protein. The sample has 790,000 or so distinct CDR3 sequences; roughly 50% are singletons. Material for sequencing was blood. The source of these receptors is a man aged 40-50 years in good health.

J is TRBJ2-1 and V is TRBV27, with 9 bases lining up with TRBD1. V lost 2 bases, J lost 9 bases, and 5 bases stayed unmatched. The CDR3 consists of 14 residues. CDR1 MNHEY and CDR2 SMNVEV come from the germline V gene (reference sequence). Here the CDR3 reads CASSLGQGSGEQFF. The CDR3 DNA reads TGTGCCAGCAGTTTAGGACAGGGGTCTGGTGAGCAGTTCTTC.

The chain uses TRBV10-3 and TRBJ2-5, with 11 bases aligning to TRBD2. This CDR3 has 15 residues. CDR1 is ENHRY and CDR2 is SYGVKD in the germline V gene. J was trimmed by 5 bases and V by 2 bases; bases with no gene match: 4. CDR3 protein: CAISERLAGMETQYF. The CDR3 coding sequence is TGTGCCATCAGTGAGAGACTAGCGGGAATGGAGACCCAGTACTTC.

V usage is TRBV7-2 and J usage is TRBJ1-1; maybe TRBD1 (6 bases). V was trimmed by 4 bases and J by 4 bases, leaving 16 bases between them. This CDR3 comprises 15 residues. From germline, CDR1 is SGHTA and CDR2 FQGNSA. The CDR3 nucleotides read TGTGCCAGCAGCTCAGACAGGTCCCAGAGCACTGAAGCTTTCTTT. This translates into CASSSDRSQSTEAFF.

This clonotype was observed a few times. The chain couples TRBV20-1 to TRBJ2-4, with 10 positions matching TRBD1. The DNA end is a closer match to TRBJ2-7, so the J assignment may be wrong. CDR1 is DFQATT and CDR2 is SNEGSKA in the germline V gene (reference sequence). The CDR3 has 14 residues. The CDR3 spells CSARSGQGWHEQYF. Here the CDR3 DNA reads TGCAGTGCCAGATCGGGACAGGGGTGGCACGAGCAGTACTTC.

The chain links TRBV5-1 to TRBJ1-6, with D possibly matching TRBD1 (6 bases). This CDR3 spans 16 amino acids. Looked up from germline, CDR1 is SGHRS and CDR2 is YFSETQ. Trimming shortened V by 4 bases and J by 6 bases, and 17 bases separated the two germline ends. The CDR3 region is CASSGEQGVGNSPLHF. The CDR3 nucleotides read TGCGCCAGCAGCGGGGAACAGGGTGTAGGTAATTCACCCCTCCACTTT.

The V and J genes are TRBV6-1 and TRBJ1-1; the D gene is possibly TRBD1 (5 bases). The germline gives CDR1 MNHNS, CDR2 SASEGT. The CDR3 is 14 residues long. The germline V and J ends were trimmed by 6 bases and 4 bases, with 15 bases remaining between them. CDR3 in DNA: TGTGCCAGCAGCTCCACGGGGACCCTCACTGAAGCTTTCTTT. This codes for CASSSTGTLTEAFF.

Of note for this clonotype: Germline and junction disagree at one end, which may indicate a read error. This sequence joins TRBV4-2 and TRBJ2-1, with D tentatively TRBD1 or TRBD2 (5 bases each). This CDR3 has 15 amino acids. CDR1 and CDR2 (germline): LGHNA, YNFKEQ. CDR3 coding DNA: TGTGCCAACAGCCCCTTAGAGGGGCTACACAATGAGCAGTTCTTC. It is translated as CANSPLEGLHNEQFF.

V is TRBV4-1 and J is TRBJ2-1; D may be TRBD1 (6 bases). V lost 1 base, J lost 9 bases, and 19 bases lay in between. This CDR3 comprises 16 residues. Germline loops: CDR1 MGHRA, CDR2 YSYEKL. In DNA, the CDR3 is TGCGCCAGCAGCCAAGGCGAGATCAGGGGTGACGGTGAGCAGTTCTTC. Protein sequence: CASSQGEIRGDGEQFF.

This rearrangement joins TRBV7-2 to TRBJ1-5; 7 positions agree with TRBD1. Germline trimming cut 4 bases from V and 5 bases from J; bases unmatched to any gene: 8. There are 15 residues in the CDR3. Germline CDR1 reads SGHTA; CDR2 reads FQGNSA. The CDR3 bases are TGTGCCAGCAGCTGGCGACAGGGTGGGGATCAGCCCCAGCATTTT. It specifies CASSWRQGGDQPQHF.

The chain recombines TRBV29-1 with TRBJ1-2, with a possible D match to TRBD1 (6 bases). Trimming took 7 bases from V and 3 from J, leaving 12 bases between them. The CDR3 extends over 12 amino acids. The V gene's germline CDR1 is SQVTM and CDR2 ANQGSEA. This CDR3 is CSAVQGDYGYTF. CDR3 nucleotides: TGCAGCGCGGTACAGGGAGACTATGGCTACACCTTC.

With respect to this clonotype: The limits of the CDR3 on the DNA are not certain, so only TCRdb's listed CDR3 is given. The chain links TRBV28 to TRBJ2-6; no check of the table's D call, TRBD1, against the DNA was made. Germline assignment: CDR1 MDHEN and CDR2 SYDVKM. A total of 17 residues make up the CDR3, ends included. The CDR3 region is CASSLRGFGDGANVLTF.

This clonotype was counted only a few times. The genes are TRBV15 and TRBJ1-5, with D unclear. The length of the CDR3 is 14 residues. Germline lookup yields CDR1 LNHNV and CDR2 YYDKDF (reference sequence). V shed 0 bases and J shed 7 bases, with 10 bases lying between them. CDR3: CATSRDLMGQPQHF. The CDR3 DNA reads TGTGCCACCAGCAGAGATCTAATGGGCCAGCCCCAGCATTTT.

The V call is TRBV18, the J call TRBJ2-5; the D is unclear. Germline V CDR1 and CDR2: KGHSH, LQKENI. The CDR3 length is 13 residues. Trimming pared 1 base from V and 5 bases from J, leaving 8 bases between. CDR3 bases: TGTGCCAGCTCACCACTAATTTCGGAGACCCAGTACTTC. It codes for CASSPLISETQYF.

This clonotype has only a few counts. The chain has TRBV5-1 and TRBJ2-1; a weak D match, TRBD1 (6 bases). V was pared by 4 bases and J by 7 bases, with 15 bases between. The CDR3 is made up of 14 amino acids. Per germline, CDR1 SGHRS and CDR2 YFSETQ. The CDR3, as DNA: TGCGCCAGCAGCCTGGAACAGGGTGATAATGAGCAGTTCTTC. Its translation: CASSLEQGDNEQFF.